Following are 8 T cell receptor beta chains from one sample sequenced in a study of shared clonotypes between healthy human individuals (dated by TCRdb to the early 2020s). Libraries were made using the immunoSEQ multiplex PCR assay. What TCRdb holds here is the immuneACCESS table cut down to in-frame rearrangements. Part of the clones is not present; checked against another copy, under half of the missing clones reflect an unresolved V gene, and the others are unexplained. This sample holds 2 million to 2.5 million clones; over 90% were observed only once. The ten largest make up about 0.39% of the sample. Sequenced sample: naive CD4+ T cells from PBMCs. The cell subset or site label corresponds to: CD45RA+ positively selected. Receptors were obtained from a man younger than 30 in good health. Some clones in this sample may be carry-over from other donors' samples.

This clone was recorded once. The J gene is TRBJ2-5, the V gene TRBV7-8; possible D gene TRBD2, 5 bases. The V gene lost 0 bases and the J gene lost 5 bases, with 16 bases spanning the gap. The germline CDR1 and CDR2 sequences are SGHVS and FQNEAQ. The CDR3 is 16 residues long. DNA of the CDR3: TGTGCCAGCAGCTTAGCCCCACTAGTTTCGAGGGAGACCCAGTACTTC. Amino acids: CASSLAPLVSRETQYF.

The rearrangement joins TRBV10-1 to TRBJ2-1; the match to TRBD1 covers 9 bases. J was trimmed by 1 base and V by 6 bases; bases with no gene match: 7. This CDR3 has 16 residues. The germline V gene encodes CDR1 WNHNN and CDR2 SYGVQD (reference sequence). The CDR3 protein is CASSPNRGRSYNEQFF. The CDR3 DNA is TGCGCCAGCAGCCCAAACAGGGGGCGATCCTACAATGAGCAGTTCTTC.

The rearrangement joins TRBV7-2 to TRBJ1-5, with TRBD1 matching over 8 bases. The CDR3 is 14 amino acids. The V gene's germline CDR1 is SGHTA and CDR2 FQGNSA. Unmatched junction bases numbered 7, after V lost 5 bases and J lost 7 bases. Here the CDR3 DNA reads TGTGCCAGCAGCAACGGACAGGGCGGCCAGCCCCAGCATTTT. Encoded protein: CASSNGQGGQPQHF.

The count of this clone is one. The chain uses TRBV5-4 and TRBJ1-1; D call uncertain. The V end was cut by 4 bases, the J end by 0 bases, with 13 bases between. CDR1 is SGHNT and CDR2 is YYREEE in the germline V gene (reference sequence). The CDR3 spans 15 residues. CDR3 nucleotide sequence: TGTGCCAGCAGCGGGAAATCACACGTGAACACTGAAGCTTTCTTT. Amino acid sequence: CASSGKSHVNTEAFF.

Only one count was recorded for this clone. This chain links TRBV6-5 with TRBJ1-1; 7 bases line up with TRBD1. J lost 5 bases, V lost 6 bases, and 12 bases had no gene match. CDR3 length equals 15 residues. Germline CDR1 MNHEY, CDR2 SVGAGI. CDR3 region: CASREGSGGRTEAFF. CDR3 DNA: TGTGCCAGCAGGGAGGGATCAGGGGGTCGAACTGAAGCTTTCTTT.

The chain recombines TRBV5-1 with TRBJ1-1, with 11 positions matching TRBD1. The J segment lost 7 bases and the V segment lost 4 bases, leaving 9 bases of the junction unmatched. Germline loops: CDR1 SGHRS, CDR2 YFSETQ. The CDR3 is 15 residues long. The CDR3 protein is CASSLLSGTGGEAFF. The CDR3 DNA sequence: TGCGCCAGCAGCCTACTCTCCGGGACAGGGGGTGAAGCTTTCTTT.

The chain carries TRBV29-1 and TRBJ2-3; D may be TRBD1 (8 bases). Germline values: CDR1 SQVTM, CDR2 ANQGSEA. The V gene lost 4 bases and the J gene lost 2 bases, with 16 bases spanning the gap. The CDR3 covers 15 residues. The CDR3 region has the DNA TGCAGCGTTGTCATAACAGGGGGGGCCACAGATACGCAGTATTTT. It translates to CSVVITGGATDTQYF.

J is TRBJ2-5 and V is TRBV2; 7 positions agree with TRBD1. The ends lost 3 bases at V and 2 bases at J; junction bases unmatched: 6. Germline CDR1 and CDR2: SNHLY and FYNNEI. This CDR3 is built from 15 residues. This CDR3 reads CASSDLGTEQETQYF. CDR3 nucleotide sequence: TGTGCCAGCAGTGACCTCGGGACAGAGCAAGAGACCCAGTACTTC.